Shown below are 10 T cell receptor beta chains from a single sample sequenced in a study of molecular identifiers for immune sequencing clone quantification. MiXCR was run by TCRdb on the PCR reads, yielding one entry per CDR3 protein. The top ten clones hold around 0.7% of a sample with fewer than 350,000 distinct CDR3 sequences, roughly 23% of them seen once. Sample: naive CD8+ T cells from blood, with Jurkat cell RNA spiked in. This sample's subset: FACS-sorted CD8+CD4-CCR7+CD45RA+ naive T cells. These receptors all stem from a human donor in good health. Some libraries in this study had Jurkat cell RNA spiked in.

This clonotype appeared many times. This chain joins TRBV5-1 and TRBJ1-4; D not resolved. Trimming left V 1 base short and J 0 bases short, with 10 bases between. The CDR3 extends over 16 amino acids. Germline V CDR1 and CDR2: SGHRS, YFSETQ. The CDR3 nucleotides are TGCGCCAGCAGCTTGACACAGACCGCAACTAATGAAAAACTGTTTTTT. Translating gives CASSLTQTATNEKLFF. The full variable domain, in which reference TRBV5-1 and TRBJ1-4 provide the parts outside the CDR3, is KAGVTQTPRYLIKTRGQQVTLSCSPISGHRSVSWYQQTPGQGLQFLFEYFSETQRNKGNFPGRFSGRQFSNSRSEMNVSTLELGDSALYLCASSLTQTATNEKLFFGSGTQLSVL.

With respect to this clonotype: The DNA is omitted, as the CDR3 cannot be located on it reliably, and the CDR3 follows TCRdb's listing. The V and J genes are TRBV7-5 and TRBJ1-1; TRBD1 is the table's D call, not checked against the DNA. TRBV7-5 is a pseudogene. The CDR3 numbers 17 amino acids, ends counted. This chain's CDR3 is CISVPEAQPTVNTEAFF.

Of note for this clonotype: This may be a read error: a much more frequent sequence differs by one nucleotide. The J gene is TRBJ2-1, the V gene TRBV6-5; D might be TRBD1 or TRBD2, each matching 7 bases. This CDR3 contains 14 residues. The germline gives CDR1 MNHEY, CDR2 SVGAGI. The V end was cut by 8 bases, the J end by 5 bases, with 16 bases between. Here the CDR3 reads CASRDRAGDNEQFF. For the CDR3, the DNA is TGTGCCAGCCGCGACAGGGCGGGAGACAATGAGCAGTTCTTC.

This clonotype was observed a handful of times. The chain recombines TRBV5-3 with TRBJ2-5; D is undetermined. TRBV5-3 is labeled an ORF, and its function is uncertain. Trimming pared 8 bases from V and 5 bases from J, leaving 10 bases between. The CDR3 spans 11 residues. The CDR3 protein is CASGGWETQYF. The CDR3 DNA reads TGTGCCAGCGGTGGGTGGGAGACCCAGTACTTC.

This clonotype has only a few counts. The chain recombines TRBV27 with TRBJ2-1; D is unclear. V shed 7 bases and J shed 2 bases, with 12 bases lying between them. The CDR3 covers 14 residues. Germline CDR1 and CDR2: MNHEY and SMNVEV (reference sequence). The CDR3 DNA is TGTGCCAGCACCTCGCCCGTTGCCTACAATGAGCAGTTCTTC. Encoded protein: CASTSPVAYNEQFF.

This clonotype was counted many times. The V call is TRBV29-1, the J call TRBJ2-1; 7 bases are a match to TRBD1. Unmatched junction bases numbered 7, after V lost 2 bases and J lost 6 bases. Per germline, CDR1 SQVTM and CDR2 ANQGSEA. The CDR3 sequence is 14 residues long. CDR3 protein: CSVEYRAGGNEQFF. The DNA of the CDR3 is TGCAGCGTTGAATATAGGGCAGGGGGCAATGAGCAGTTCTTC.

Concerning this clonotype: One base away lies a much larger clone, so this may be a sequencing read error. J is TRBJ2-5 and V is TRBV5-1; no firm D call. The CDR3 length is 12 residues. Germline-derived CDR1 and CDR2 are SGHRS and YFSETQ. CDR3 bases: TGCGCCAGCAGCCGCACCTCGGAGACCCCGTACTTC. This sequence encodes CASSRTSETPYF.

About this clonotype: This CDR3 is missing its conserved last phenylalanine or tryptophan, likely due to a read error. V is TRBV7-6 and J is TRBJ2-5; 10 bases map to TRBD1. Trimming took 1 base from V and 3 from J; bases not matched to a gene: 20. Germline V gene data show CDR1 as SGHVS and CDR2 as FNYEAQ. This CDR3 spans 21 amino acids. The CDR3 region is CASSLVSLLRLPGTGEETQYV. The CDR3 DNA reads TGTGCCAGCAGCTTAGTCTCGCTACTACGCCTTCCCGGGACAGGGGAAGAGACCCAGTACGTC.

Worth noting for this clonotype: A read error is likely, as this CDR3 ends without the conserved phenylalanine or tryptophan. This sequence joins TRBV30 and TRBJ2-7; no clear D. Between the trimmed V and J ends, which lost 2 bases and 0 bases, there was a span of 11 bases. CDR1 and CDR2 (germline): GTSNPN, SVGIG (reference sequence). This CDR3 has 14 residues. The chain's CDR3 is CAWSFDSSSYEQYI. In DNA form, the CDR3 reads TGTGCCTGGAGTTTTGATTCTAGCTCCTACGAGCAGTACATC.

As concerns this clonotype: A read error may explain this, as a much larger clone is one base away. The chain is built from TRBV12-3 or TRBV12-4 and TRBJ2-3; 8 nucleotides line up with TRBD1. The CDR3 runs 15 residues. Here the CDR3 DNA reads TGTACCAGCAGTCTATACAGGGGGAGGACAGATACGCAGTATTTT. Encoded protein: CTSSLYRGRTDTQYF.